This T cell receptor beta chain was captured in a study of T cell changes during pregnancy in multiple sclerosis. This CDR3 region has 15 residues. CDR1 and CDR2 (germline): MNHNS, SASEGT. The J segment lost 6 bases and the V segment lost 10 bases, leaving 11 bases of the junction unmatched. This clone occurred once. Method: immunoSEQ multiplex PCR; TCRdb's copy keeps in-frame clones and lacks some. The sample contains about 67,000 clones, roughly nine tenths of which appear only once. This TCR was sampled from a female donor with multiple sclerosis, enrolled in a pregnancy study. The specimen comprised peripheral blood, sampled in the second trimester of pregnancy. V usage is TRBV6-1 and J usage is TRBJ1-6, with 8 bases that match TRBD1. The CDR3, as DNA: TGTGCCACCACAGAACCGGGACAGGTTAATTCACCCCTCCACTTT. Residues: CATTEPGQVNSPLHF.